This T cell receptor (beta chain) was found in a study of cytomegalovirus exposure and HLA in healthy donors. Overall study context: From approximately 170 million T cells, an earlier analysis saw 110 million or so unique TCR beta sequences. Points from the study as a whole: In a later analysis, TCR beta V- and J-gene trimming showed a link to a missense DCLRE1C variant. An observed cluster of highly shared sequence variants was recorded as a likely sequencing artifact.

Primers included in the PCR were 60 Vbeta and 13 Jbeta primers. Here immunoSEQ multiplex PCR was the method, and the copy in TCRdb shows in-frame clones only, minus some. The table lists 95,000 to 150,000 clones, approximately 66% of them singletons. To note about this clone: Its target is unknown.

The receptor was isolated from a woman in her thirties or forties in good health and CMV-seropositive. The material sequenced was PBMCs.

CDR3 nucleotides: TGTGCCACCAGCAGATCGCCGGGACAGGGAATTGCCTACGAGCAGTACTTC. It translates to CATSRSPGQGIAYEQYF. This chain joins TRBV15 and TRBJ2-7, with 9 bases identical to TRBD1. This CDR3 region has 17 residues. Germline CDR1 reads LNHNV; CDR2 reads YYDKDF (reference sequence). V was clipped by 2 bases and J by 2 bases; unmatched bases: 10.